Described below is a single TCR beta chain sequence and its context. What this receptor recognizes is not known. Qualities for individual bases were not recorded, and no much larger clone is one base off. The time point label of this sample denotes: after dendritic cell vaccination, including at tumor progression/relapse. Patients were selected for having adequate residual fresh-frozen tumor tissue and more than two years of available survival data. None of the glioblastoma patients carried an isocitrate dehydrogenase mutation, although molecular status otherwise varied. PBMC collection took place before vaccination, two weeks after the third vaccination, and at tumor progression if progression occurred. The Qiagen DNeasy Blood extraction Kit was used to extract genomic DNA. The data are from a study of glioma-infiltrating T cells after dendritic cell vaccination (dated by TCRdb to 2016 to 2017). With respect to the entire study: The cohort included 15 or so glioblastoma patients drawn from Phase I and II dendritic cell vaccination trials, of whom 9 were newly diagnosed and 6 had recurrent disease. Each patient was given three intradermal dendritic cell vaccine injections, spaced two weeks apart, in the arm below the axilla. Patients received autologous tumor lysate-pulsed dendritic cell vaccination between the early 2000s and the early 2010s. Survival after dendritic cell vaccination was correlated with TCR sequencing metrics, including TIL content and tumor-blood repertoire overlap. To make the vaccine, monocyte-derived dendritic cells were cultured for 7 to 8 days with IL-4 and GM-CSF and then pulsed overnight with autologous tumor lysate. Tumor-infiltrating lymphocyte content was quantified and tumor and blood repertoires were compared in dendritic cell-vaccinated glioblastoma patients by deep sequencing of TCR beta CDR3 regions. Findings and caveats that apply to the study as a whole: The cohort was small and heterogeneous, and full blood and tumor sets were available for few patients, with initial-recurrent tumor pairs available for even fewer patients. The three-group TCR overlap response model was characterized as speculative, and prospective validation of the model was stated to be required. No direct relationship between TCR clonality and survival was found, suggesting a diverse polyclonal response may matter. Longer time to progression and overall survival after dendritic cell vaccination were predicted by higher estimated pretreatment TIL content.

TCRB CDR3 regions were amplified from roughly 1.8 ug genomic DNA, or all available DNA if less, using the immunoSEQ assay. For multiplex PCR, 60 forward primers for TCR V beta segments and 13 reverse primers for J beta segments were used. Synthetic control templates were spiked into each sample at limiting dilution to estimate reads per starting template. Sequencing produced 87 bp reads on the Illumina HiSeq System. The study's processing was this. To remove PCR and sequencing errors, closely related sequences were merged with a nearest neighbor algorithm. TCR overlap was defined as the percentage of unique tumor TCR beta sequences that were also present in the same patient's peripheral blood. The clones in this table, taken by TCRdb from immuneACCESS, are in-frame only. Not every clone is retained; where verified, under half of the shortfall comes from an unresolved V gene, and the cause of the rest is unknown. From that table come the V and J calls and clone size; the DNA was used to work out D and trimming. Across this sample there are 20,000 or so clones, with around nine tenths seen only once. The top ten hold 2.5% to 3% of the sample.

V is shortened by 1 base, J by 4 bases, and the region joining them spans 8 bases. CDR1 SGHTA and CDR2 FQGNSA are derived from the germline V gene. The CDR3 covers 13 residues, taking in both the cysteine and the phenylalanine. Kept here is only the CDR3 DNA, which spans 39 bases and is read in frame from base 1. This sample comprised blood, obtained after dendritic cell vaccination. The chain uses TRBV7-2 and TRBJ2-7; the D gene is perhaps TRBD2, on 5 matching bases. This TCR was sampled from a human donor with glioblastoma. For the CDR3, the sequence is CASSLVEGYEQYF. The nucleotide sequence is given as TGTGCCAGCAGCTTAGTAGAGGGTTACGAGCAGTACTTC.